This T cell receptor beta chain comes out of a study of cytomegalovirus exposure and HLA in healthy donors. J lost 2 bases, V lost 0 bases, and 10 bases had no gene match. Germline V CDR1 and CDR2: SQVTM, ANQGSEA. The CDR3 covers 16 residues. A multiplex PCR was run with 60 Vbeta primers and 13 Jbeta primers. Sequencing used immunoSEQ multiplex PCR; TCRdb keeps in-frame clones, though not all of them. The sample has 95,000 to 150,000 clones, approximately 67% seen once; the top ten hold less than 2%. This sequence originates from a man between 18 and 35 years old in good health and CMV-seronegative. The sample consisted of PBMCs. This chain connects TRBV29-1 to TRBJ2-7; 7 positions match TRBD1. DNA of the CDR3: TGCAGCGTTGAAGAGTCCAGGGGACAGCCTCCCTACGAGCAGTACTTC. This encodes CSVEESRGQPPYEQYF.